The next 32 T cell receptor beta chains were all read from a single sample in a study of CD8+CD57+ T cells in acquired aplastic anemia. Genomic DNA, the template, was used for profiling of the TCR beta VDJ and CDR3. From the reads, TCRdb called clonotypes with MiXCR, one entry per CDR3 protein. Among under 200,000 distinct CDR3 sequences listed, less than 60% were seen once. In patients chosen for sequencing, flow cytometry had shown CD8+CD57+ cell expansion. Material: sorted CD4+, CD8+, or CD8+CD57+ T cells (not recorded which) from PBMCs. The receptors stem from a human donor with aplastic anemia.

A remark on this clonotype: This is likely a read error, given that the CDR3 carries no conserved phenylalanine or tryptophan at its end. The genes are TRBV2 and TRBJ2-1, with no clear D. With 4 bases removed from V and 8 bases from J, the gap between germline ends came to 9 bases. Germline-derived CDR1 and CDR2 are SNHLY and FYNNEI. This CDR3 region has 12 residues. The CDR3, as DNA: TGTGCCAGCAGTGCGCGTAACGATGAGCAGTTCTCC. It is translated as CASSARNDEQFS.

CDR3 DNA: TGCAGTGCTACAGGGAATTTAGGGGGCTACACCTTC. Protein product: CSATGNLGGYTF. The rearrangement uses TRBV20-1 and TRBJ1-2; possibly TRBD1 for D (5 bases). This CDR3 region has 12 residues. Per the germline V gene, CDR1 is DFQATT and CDR2 is SNEGSKA (reference sequence). With 4 bases removed from V and 8 bases from J, the gap between germline ends came to 14 bases.

This clonotype was counted many times. Mismatch with germline at one junction end may stem from a read error. The CDR3 protein is CSAGGGVNTGKLFF. In DNA form, the CDR3 reads TGCAGTGCTGGGGGTGGGGTGAACACCGGGAAGCTGTTTTTT. The gene calls are TRBV20-1 and TRBJ2-2; D may match TRBD1 or TRBD2 (5 bases each). The CDR3 contains 14 residues. Looked up from germline, CDR1 is DFQATT and CDR2 is SNEGSKA (reference sequence).

V usage is TRBV5-5 and J usage is TRBJ2-7, with D possibly being TRBD1 (6 bases). Looked up from germline, CDR1 is SGHKS and CDR2 is YYEKEE (reference sequence). V lost 1 base and J 3 bases, leaving 11 bases between the germline ends. The CDR3 consists of 14 residues. CDR3 residues: CASSLLGTNYEQYF. The DNA for the CDR3 is TGTGCCAGCAGCTTGTTGGGGACAAACTACGAGCAGTACTTC.

In DNA form, the CDR3 reads TGTGCCAGCAGCACTCGGAGCGGGGGAGCATACGAGCAGTACTTC. It specifies CASSTRSGGAYEQYF. The chain has TRBV7-2 and TRBJ2-7; 8 positions agree with TRBD2. J was trimmed by 4 bases and V by 5 bases; bases with no gene match: 10. This CDR3 has 15 amino acids. Germline V gene data show CDR1 as SGHTA and CDR2 as FQGNSA.

This clonotype has ten or more counts. The rearrangement uses TRBV5-4 and TRBJ1-1; D is uncertain. The germline V gene encodes CDR1 SGHNT and CDR2 YYREEE (reference sequence). The CDR3 extends over 16 amino acids. V gave up 3 bases and J gave up 0 bases, with 15 bases separating them. The CDR3: CASSSRPNSMNTEAFF. The DNA for the CDR3 is TGTGCCAGCAGCTCTAGACCCAACAGCATGAACACTGAAGCTTTCTTT.

V gene TRBV20-1 combines with J gene TRBJ2-7; maybe TRBD1 (6 bases). Gene TRBJ2-5 matches the end of the DNA better, so the J call may be wrong. The CDR3 runs to 16 residues. Per germline, CDR1 DFQATT and CDR2 SNEGSKA (reference sequence). The CDR3 sequence is CSAKGVGRGGRETQYF. The CDR3 nucleotides are TGCAGTGCTAAGGGGGTCGGCAGGGGCGGTCGAGAGACCCAGTACTTC.

The chain joins TRBV19 to TRBJ1-2; D perhaps matches TRBD1 (5 bases). The V and J ends lost 4 bases and 6 bases respectively, with 15 bases between them. The CDR3 totals 14 residues. Germline V gene lookup returns CDR1 LNHDA and CDR2 SQIVND (reference sequence). The CDR3 loop is CASSTLGRGNGYTF. CDR3 coding DNA: TGTGCCAGTAGTACCCTGGGACGGGGGAATGGCTACACCTTC.

V usage is TRBV19 and J usage is TRBJ1-2; 8 bases match TRBD1. There are 14 residues in the CDR3. J was trimmed by 5 bases and V by 6 bases; bases with no gene match: 8. CDR1 is LNHDA and CDR2 is SQIVND in the germline V gene (reference sequence). The chain's CDR3 is CASRRTGSDYGYTF. Here the CDR3 DNA reads TGTGCCAGTAGAAGGACAGGGAGTGATTATGGCTACACCTTC.

This sequence joins TRBV10-3 and TRBJ2-7; 11 bases line up with TRBD2. The CDR3 is 14 residues long. V trimming: 6 bases; J trimming: 7 bases; junction bases outside the gene matches: 8. Per germline, CDR1 ENHRY and CDR2 SYGVKD. The CDR3 protein is CAISGTSGPGEQYF. CDR3 in DNA: TGTGCCATCAGCGGGACTAGCGGACCAGGGGAGCAGTACTTC.

This clonotype was found many times. The gene calls are TRBV19 and TRBJ1-1; D may be TRBD1 (5 bases). Trimming removed 3 bases at V and 1 base at J, with 12 bases between. The CDR3 is 15 amino acids. CDR1 is LNHDA and CDR2 is SQIVND in the germline V gene (reference sequence). For the CDR3, the DNA is TGTGCCAGTAGTATCGGGGGGGTTTGGAACACTGAAGCTTTCTTT. Translation gives CASSIGGVWNTEAFF.

V usage is TRBV7-2 and J usage is TRBJ2-5, with D unresolved. The end of the DNA fits TRBJ2-4 better, so the J call may be wrong. The CDR3 runs to 14 residues. Germline lookup yields CDR1 SGHTA and CDR2 FQGNSA. In DNA form, the CDR3 reads TGTGCCAGCAGCAGCAAGGTAGGAAAGAACATTCAGTACTTC. Protein product: CASSSKVGKNIQYF.

CDR3 in DNA: TGTGCCAGCAGTTTATCGTTGGCCGGGCCAGATACGCAGTATTTT. This encodes CASSLSLAGPDTQYF. The chain employs TRBV27 and TRBJ2-3; D remains ambiguous. The CDR3 is made up of 15 amino acids. V dropped 0 bases and J dropped 4 bases, with 11 bases sitting between them. The germline CDR1 and CDR2 sequences are MNHEY and SMNVEV (reference sequence).

This chain joins TRBV4-2 and TRBJ2-1; D is unclear. Trimming cost V 6 bases and J 2 bases, with 20 bases left between them. The CDR3 is made up of 17 amino acids. Germline CDR1 reads LGHNA; CDR2 reads YNFKEQ. In nucleotides, the CDR3 is TGTGCCAGCAGTCCCCCTATCGACGGGCCTCCCTACAATGAGCAGTTCTTC. Protein sequence: CASSPPIDGPPYNEQFF.

This clonotype has only one observation. The V gene is TRBV9, the J gene TRBJ2-1; a possible D gene is TRBD2 (6 bases). Germline-derived CDR1 and CDR2 are SGDLS and YYNGEE. The length of the CDR3 is 15 residues. The V and J ends lost 1 base and 0 bases respectively, with 8 bases between them. CDR3 residues: CASSVSGSSYNEQFF. The CDR3 DNA is TGTGCCAGCAGCGTATCCGGGAGCTCCTACAATGAGCAGTTCTTC.

CDR3 loop: CASSEGLAGGLAKNIQYF. CDR3 DNA: TGTGCCAGCAGTGAAGGACTAGCGGGAGGTTTGGCCAAAAACATTCAGTACTTC. J is TRBJ2-4 and V is TRBV6-1; TRBD2 aligns across 13 bases. J gave up 1 base and V 1 base, and 4 bases lay outside the gene matches. Germline loops: CDR1 MNHNS, CDR2 SASEGT. The CDR3 spans 18 residues.

This clonotype is deemed medium-sized. V usage is TRBV15 and J usage is TRBJ1-6; D is undetermined. Germline lookup yields CDR1 LNHNV and CDR2 YYDKDF (reference sequence). Trimming cost V 2 bases and J 11 bases, with 13 bases left between them. The CDR3 has 14 amino acids. CDR3 bases: TGTGCCACCAGCAGACCAGACGGCGGAACACCCCTCCACTTT. As protein: CATSRPDGGTPLHF.

The chain recombines TRBV29-1 with TRBJ2-1; D gene unclear. Between the trimmed V and J ends, which lost 8 bases and 4 bases, there was a span of 18 bases. The CDR3 is 14 residues long. Germline V gene data show CDR1 as SQVTM and CDR2 as ANQGSEA. For the CDR3, the DNA is TGCAGCCACATACCCCTAGATAAATACAATGAGCAGTTCTTC. Translated, it gives CSHIPLDKYNEQFF.

The chain is built from TRBV6-1 and TRBJ2-4, with D possibly being TRBD1 or TRBD2 (5 bases each). Trimming cost V 4 bases and J 0 bases, with 13 bases left between them. The CDR3 covers 16 residues. Germline V gene data show CDR1 as MNHNS and CDR2 as SASEGT. The CDR3 loop reads CASSGPRGVAKNIQYF. Here the CDR3 DNA reads TGTGCCAGCAGTGGCCCGCGAGGGGTAGCCAAAAACATTCAGTACTTC.

V and J are TRBV25-1 and TRBJ1-2; D perhaps matches TRBD1 (6 bases). V was pared by 1 base and J by 5 bases, with 14 bases between. This CDR3 has 15 residues. From germline, CDR1 is MGHDK and CDR2 SYGVNS. For the CDR3, the DNA is TGTGCCAGCAGTGAATCGGGGGGGCGTTGGTATGGCTACACCTTC. It specifies CASSESGGRWYGYTF.

V gene TRBV7-8 combines with J gene TRBJ2-7, with D unclear. The ends were cut back, 3 bases at V and 0 bases at J, with 15 bases in the middle. CDR3 length: 16 residues. CDR1 SGHVS and CDR2 FQNEAQ come from the germline V gene. The CDR3 nucleotides are TGTGCCAGCAGCTTGAGGCAGACTGGGATCTCCTACGAGCAGTACTTC. Translated, it gives CASSLRQTGISYEQYF. The variable domain in full, completed from reference TRBV7-8 and TRBJ2-7, reads GAGVSQSPRYKVAKRGQDVALRCDPISGHVSLFWYQQALGQGPEFLTYFQNEAQLDKSGLPSDRFFAERPEGSVSTLKIQRTQQEDSAVYLCASSLRQTGISYEQYFGPGTRLTVT.

This clonotype was picked up many times. The rearrangement uses TRBV5-1 and TRBJ2-5, with D uncertain. The CDR3 is 14 amino acids. V was cut by 2 bases and J by 2 bases, with 10 bases left in between. Germline V gene sequence: CDR1 SGHRS, CDR2 YFSETQ. CDR3 sequence: CASSFPAAQETQYF. CDR3 bases: TGCGCCAGCAGCTTTCCGGCAGCTCAAGAGACCCAGTACTTC.

The table lists this clonotype with many counts. The V gene is TRBV20-1, the J gene TRBJ2-7, with 7 positions matching TRBD2. Trimming at V came to 1 base and at J to 3 bases, leaving 6 bases not matched to a gene. Germline assignment: CDR1 DFQATT and CDR2 SNEGSKA (reference sequence). The CDR3 length is 14 residues. CDR3 in amino acids: CSARGLAVVYEQYF. The CDR3 DNA sequence: TGCAGTGCTAGAGGTCTAGCGGTCGTCTACGAGCAGTACTTC.

In its sample, this clonotype was seen many times. The genes are TRBV5-6 and TRBJ1-2; no definite D call. V dropped 2 bases and J dropped 2 bases, with 10 bases sitting between them. The length of the CDR3 is 14 residues. Germline CDR1 and CDR2: SGHDT and YYEEEE. In DNA, the CDR3 is TGTGCCAGCAGCTTTACGGGTAGAAACTATGGCTACACCTTC. It encodes CASSFTGRNYGYTF.

This clonotype was picked up many times. V gene TRBV5-5 combines with J gene TRBJ1-3; no reliable D call. Germline lookup yields CDR1 SGHKS and CDR2 YYEKEE (reference sequence). V shed 0 bases and J shed 0 bases, with 10 bases lying between them. The CDR3 runs to 16 residues. The CDR3 DNA sequence: TGTGCCAGCAGCTTGGGGACGGTGAGCTCTGGAAACACCATATATTTT. It yields the protein CASSLGTVSSGNTIYF.

The CDR3 coding sequence is TGTGCCAGTAGTATAGGGATATGGTCACCCCTCCACTTT. This gives the protein CASSIGIWSPLHF. The chain employs TRBV19 and TRBJ1-6, with D hard to call. Germline V gives CDR1 LNHDA, CDR2 SQIVND (reference sequence). With 1 base removed from V and 10 bases from J, the gap between germline ends came to 8 bases. There are 13 residues in the CDR3.

The rearrangement uses TRBV5-1 and TRBJ1-6; 7 bases fit TRBD1. From germline, CDR1 is SGHRS and CDR2 YFSETQ. J gave up 8 bases and V 1 base, and 12 bases lay outside the gene matches. The length of the CDR3 is 17 residues. CDR3 nucleotides: TGCGCCAGCAGCTTGACAGGGGACAGCCTGAATTATTCACCCCTCCACTTT. Amino acids: CASSLTGDSLNYSPLHF.

The chain joins TRBV19 to TRBJ2-2; D is ambiguous. V lost 6 bases and J 3 bases, leaving 14 bases between the germline ends. CDR1 is LNHDA and CDR2 is SQIVND in the germline V gene (reference sequence). The CDR3 spans 15 residues. The CDR3 nucleotides read TGTGCCAGTAGGCCCACAAGGTTGGACACCGGGGAGCTGTTTTTT. It translates to CASRPTRLDTGELFF.

This clonotype was counted a few times. The rearrangement links TRBV29-1 to TRBJ1-2; 9 bases are a match to TRBD1. This CDR3 is 14 amino acids long. J lost 3 bases, V lost 8 bases, and 10 bases had no gene match. In germline, CDR1 is SQVTM, CDR2 ANQGSEA. The CDR3 sequence is CSYLRTGVYYGYTF. As DNA, the CDR3 is TGCAGCTACTTAAGGACAGGGGTGTACTATGGCTACACCTTC.

V usage is TRBV18 and J usage is TRBJ1-1, with D unresolved. Between the trimmed V and J ends, which lost 6 bases and 5 bases, there was a span of 16 bases. CDR3 size: 14 residues. Germline CDR1 KGHSH, CDR2 LQKENI. The CDR3 region has the DNA TGTGCCAGCTCCGCCGAAGGGTCCGGAACTGAAGCTTTCTTT. It codes for CASSAEGSGTEAFF.

The CDR3 nucleotides are TGTGCCAGCAGCTTAGCAGGGGTATACACCTTC. It yields the protein CASSLAGVYTF. This sequence joins TRBV7-9 and TRBJ1-2, with a weak D call TRBD1 (5 bases). The germline V and J ends were trimmed by 0 bases and 11 bases, with 7 bases remaining between them. The germline CDR1 and CDR2 sequences are SEHNR and FQNEAQ (reference sequence). The CDR3 is 11 residues long.

This clonotype was seen repeatedly, ten times or more. J is TRBJ2-5 and V is TRBV5-8; 10 bases are a match to TRBD2. Germline CDR1 reads SGHTS; CDR2 reads YDEGEE. CDR3 length: 15 amino acids. With 4 bases clipped from V and 1 base from J, the junction kept 4 bases outside the gene matches. CDR3 nucleotides: TGTGCCAGCAGCGCCCGGACTAGCGGCCAAGAGACCCAGTACTTC. Its protein is CASSARTSGQETQYF. The entire variable domain, with the rest obtained from reference TRBV5-8 and TRBJ2-5, is as follows: EAGVTQSPTHLIKTRGQQATLRCSPISGHTSVYWYQQALGLGLQFLLWYDEGEERNRGNFPPRFSGRQFPNYSSELNVNALELEDSALYLCASSARTSGQETQYFGPGTRLLVL.